These T cell receptor beta chains were read from a single sample in a study of T cells after posttransplantation cyclophosphamide. Data came from immunoSEQ multiplex PCR; TCRdb stores just in-frame clones and leaves some out. In the table there are tens of thousands of clones, over 95% of which are singletons. Input material: naive CD4+ T cells sorted from PBMCs. The receptors shown here come from a man between 35 and 55 years old in good health, CMV-negative, and a related stem cell transplant donor. The CDR3 runs from the conserved cysteine through the conserved F or W. A D gene is named only where the DNA matches it firmly. Rows give clone size only sometimes, using once, few, many, or a class for an expanded clone.

CDR3: CSVVVSAGGSGANVLTF
DNA: TGCAGCGTTGTTGTGTCGGCGGGAGGCTCTGGGGCCAACGTCCTGACTTTC
size: once
V: TRBV29-1
length: 17
J: TRBJ2-6
D: TRBD2

CDR3: CASSGANWSKYGAYEQYF
DNA: TGTGCCAGCAGTGGGGCTAATTGGAGTAAATACGGAGCCTACGAGCAGTACTTC
size: NA
V: TRBV28
length: 18
J: TRBJ2-7
D: NA

CDR3: CASSFLLSNQPQHF
DNA: TGTGCCAGCAGTTTTTTATTGTCCAATCAGCCCCAGCATTTT
size: NA
V: TRBV28
length: 14
J: TRBJ1-5
D: NA

CDR3: CASSAPLAGVETQYF
DNA: TGTGCCAGCAGCGCTCCACTAGCGGGAGTTGAGACCCAGTACTTC
size: NA
V: TRBV9
length: 15
J: TRBJ2-5
D: TRBD2

CDR3: CASRDTFSGANVLTF
DNA: TGTGCGTCCCGGGACACCTTCTCTGGGGCCAACGTCCTGACTTTC
size: NA
V: TRBV19
length: 15
J: TRBJ2-6
D: NA

CDR3: CASSTPGSEAFF
DNA: TGTGCCAGCAGCACCCCAGGGTCTGAAGCTTTCTTT
size: NA
V: TRBV7-8
length: 12
J: TRBJ1-1
D: NA

CDR3: CAISEDSRDEQFF
DNA: TGTGCCATCAGTGAGGACAGTCGGGATGAGCAGTTCTTC
size: NA
V: TRBV10-3
length: 13
J: TRBJ2-1
D: NA

CDR3: CAWSGGLSGYTF
DNA: TGTGCCTGGAGCGGTGGACTTTCCGGCTACACCTTC
size: once
V: TRBV30
length: 12
J: TRBJ1-2
D: NA

CDR3: CSVVGRATDTQYF
DNA: TGCAGCGTTGTTGGGAGGGCCACAGATACGCAGTATTTT
size: NA
V: TRBV29-1
length: 13
J: TRBJ2-3
D: TRBD2

CDR3: CASSAGQGQINTGELFF
DNA: TGTGCCAGTAGTGCTGGACAGGGTCAAATAAACACCGGGGAGCTGTTTTTT
size: NA
V: TRBV19
length: 17
J: TRBJ2-2
D: TRBD1

CDR3: CAWTSGYTGELFF
DNA: TGTGCCTGGACTAGCGGCTACACCGGGGAGCTGTTTTTT
size: NA
V: TRBV30
length: 13
J: TRBJ2-2
D: TRBD2

CDR3: CASSEFRGTYEQYF
DNA: TGTGCCAGCAGTGAATTTAGGGGTACCTACGAGCAGTACTTC
size: NA
V: TRBV2
length: 14
J: TRBJ2-7
D: NA

CDR3: CSALEEQQFF
DNA: TGCAGTGCCCTAGAGGAGCAGCAGTTCTTC
size: NA
V: TRBV20-1
length: 10
J: TRBJ2-1
D: NA

CDR3: CATHIQPQHF
DNA: TGTGCCACCCACATTCAGCCCCAGCATTTT
size: once
V: TRBV27
length: 10
J: TRBJ1-5
D: NA

CDR3: CAWSVGQGQYF
DNA: TGTGCCTGGAGTGTAGGGCAGGGACAGTATTTT
size: NA
V: TRBV30
length: 11
J: TRBJ2-3
D: NA

CDR3: CGAQANTGELFF
DNA: TGTGGAGCTCAGGCGAACACCGGGGAGCTGTTTTTT
size: NA
V: TRBV6-5
length: 12
J: TRBJ2-2
D: NA

CDR3: CASSPSGGNSGANVLTF
DNA: TGTGCCAGCAGCCCCTCTGGGGGGAACTCTGGGGCCAACGTCCTGACTTTC
size: NA
V: TRBV4-2
length: 17
J: TRBJ2-6
D: NA

CDR3: CASSEGRTSGSAGELFF
DNA: TGTGCCAGCAGTGAAGGGAGGACTAGCGGGAGTGCCGGGGAGCTGTTTTTT
size: NA
V: TRBV6-1
length: 17
J: TRBJ2-2
D: TRBD2

CDR3: CTSLPLAGGPGGEQYF
DNA: TGCACCAGCTTACCCCTAGCGGGAGGCCCTGGGGGGGAGCAGTACTTC
size: NA
V: TRBV1
length: 16
J: TRBJ2-7
D: NA

CDR3: CASRGTGTQETQYF
DNA: TGCGCCAGCAGGGGAACAGGGACCCAAGAGACCCAGTACTTC
size: NA
V: TRBV5-1
length: 14
J: TRBJ2-5
D: NA

CDR3: CASSPRTGDNSPLHF
DNA: TGTGCCAGCAGCCCCAGGACAGGGGATAATTCACCCCTCCACTTT
size: NA
V: TRBV5-4
length: 15
J: TRBJ1-6
D: TRBD1

CDR3: CAICLAGDNEQFF
DNA: TGTGCCATCTGCTTAGCGGGGGACAATGAGCAGTTCTTC
size: NA
V: TRBV10-3
length: 13
J: TRBJ2-1
D: TRBD2

CDR3: CASSLERVTGNTIYF
DNA: TGTGCCAGCAGTTTGGAGAGGGTGACTGGAAACACCATATATTTT
size: NA
V: TRBV28
length: 15
J: TRBJ1-3
D: NA

CDR3: CATSRDPGNSGNTIYF
DNA: TGTGCCACCAGCAGAGATCCGGGAAACTCTGGAAACACCATATATTTT
size: NA
V: TRBV15
length: 16
J: TRBJ1-3
D: NA

CDR3: CASSQWLNTEAFF
DNA: TGTGCCAGCAGCCAATGGCTGAACACTGAAGCTTTCTTT
size: NA
V: TRBV14
length: 13
J: TRBJ1-1
D: NA

CDR3: CAWSNRRNQPQHF
DNA: TGTGCCTGGAGTAACAGGCGGAATCAGCCCCAGCATTTT
size: NA
V: TRBV30
length: 13
J: TRBJ1-5
D: NA

CDR3: CASSFGQGTDTQYF
DNA: TGTGCCAGCAGTTTCGGTCAGGGAACAGATACGCAGTATTTT
size: NA
V: TRBV27
length: 14
J: TRBJ2-3
D: NA

CDR3: CASSLTPGVPGNEQFF
DNA: TGTGCCAGTAGCTTGACCCCGGGAGTCCCGGGGAATGAGCAGTTCTTC
size: NA
V: TRBV5-4
length: 16
J: TRBJ2-1
D: NA